These T cell receptor beta chains were read from a single sample in a study of T cell responses to AZD1222 COVID-19 vaccine. Repertoires were generated with immunoSEQ multiplex PCR, while TCRdb's copy carries only in-frame clones and drops some. The sample has 95,000 to 150,000 clones, roughly nine tenths seen once; the top ten hold 1.7%. This material consisted of peripheral blood, taken on day 0 of AZD1222 vaccination. The receptor set was obtained from an adult in good health. Each CDR3 is given with its conserved first and last residue. The D gene is left open where the match is weak. The size entry is marked missing in some rows and otherwise reads once, few, many or a size class.

TRBV11-2,TRBJ2-1,TRBD2,.,TGTGCCAGCAGCTTCCTAGCGGCCGGATACAATGAGCAGTTCTTC,CASSFLAAGYNEQFF
TRBV27,TRBJ1-5,.,.,TGTGCCAGCAGTTTAAATAGATCGGGGATGGATCAGCCCCAGCATTTT,CASSLNRSGMDQPQHF
TRBV7-9,TRBJ2-3,.,.,TGTGCCAGCAGCCCTCGGACCGGGGCAGATACGCAGTATTTT,CASSPRTGADTQYF
TRBV10-3,TRBJ1-3,TRBD1,.,TGTGCCATCCAAGGACAGGGGGCTTTTGGAAACACCATATATTTT,CAIQGQGAFGNTIYF
TRBV3-1/TRBV3-2,TRBJ1-2,TRBD1,.,TGTGCCAGCTGGGGGCAGGGGGCCGACTATGGCTACACCTTC,CASWGQGADYGYTF
TRBV4-1,TRBJ1-2,.,.,TGCGCCAGCAGCCCCTCAGTGGGAAGGGGAGCTAACTATGGCTACACCTTC,CASSPSVGRGANYGYTF
TRBV2,TRBJ1-4,.,.,TGTGCCAGCAGAGAGCAGGGTTCATATGAAAAACTGTTTTTT,CASREQGSYEKLFF
TRBV11-3,TRBJ2-2,TRBD2,.,TGTGCCAGCAGCCGTAGCGGGACGAACACCGGGGAGCTGTTTTTT,CASSRSGTNTGELFF
TRBV7-9,TRBJ1-1,.,once,TGTGCCAGCAGCTCCCTCCCCGTGGAAGCTTTCTTT,CASSSLPVEAFF
TRBV19,TRBJ1-3,TRBD1,.,TGTGCCTCAAAGGGGCACGGGGACAGGGGTGTGTGGACCATATATTTT,CASKGHGDRGVWTIYF
TRBV5-1,TRBJ2-1,.,.,TGCGCCAGCAGCTTGGAACAGACCCCCTCCAATGAGCAGTTCTTC,CASSLEQTPSNEQFF
TRBV4-1,TRBJ1-2,.,.,TGCGCCAGCAGCCAAGTGCGGGCCTATGGCTACACCTTC,CASSQVRAYGYTF
TRBV7-9,TRBJ2-1,.,.,TGTGCCAGCAGCTCACGGCTAGGCTCCTACAATGAGCAGTTCTTC,CASSSRLGSYNEQFF
TRBV2,TRBJ1-6,.,.,TGTGCCAGCAGTGTCTTTGGGATCTATAATTCACCCCTCCACTTT,CASSVFGIYNSPLHF
TRBV10-3,TRBJ1-1,TRBD1,.,TGTGCCATCAGTCGAGGACAGGGGGATGAAGCTTTCTTT,CAISRGQGDEAFF
TRBV5-1,TRBJ1-4,.,.,TGCGCCAGCAGCGCACAGGGTAATGAAAAACTGTTTTTT,CASSAQGNEKLFF